The text below deals with one TCR beta chain. The antigen is not known. Germline V gene lookup returns CDR1 MGHRA and CDR2 YSYEKL. The J segment lost 3 bases and the V segment lost 4 bases, leaving 12 bases of the junction unmatched. The CDR3 has 18 residues. The record originates from a study of shared clonotypes between healthy human individuals. Clones were read by immunoSEQ multiplex PCR, and TCRdb kept only the in-frame ones, dropping some. The repertoire holds about 2 million clones, with just under 95% as singletons. Study-level findings and limits: Non-shared clonotypes were found to have lower generation probabilities than the clonotypes that were shared by all four of the sorted-subset donors. Among a few donors, roughly 5.4% of naive CD4 clonotypes were found in common. Few donors restricted represented genetic and exposure-history diversity.

The naive CD8 subset, CD45RO-negative cells positively selected for CCR7, excluded terminally differentiated effector memory CD45RA+ cells. The sequencing input was naive CD8+ T cells sorted from blood. The genes are TRBV4-1 and TRBJ2-3; 11 positions match TRBD1. The receptor was derived from a man between 18 and 29 years old in good health. The CDR3 loop reads CASSRVFSDRGRTDTQYF. The CDR3 DNA reads as TGCGCCAGCAGCCGTGTATTTTCGGACAGGGGGCGGACAGATACGCAGTATTTT.